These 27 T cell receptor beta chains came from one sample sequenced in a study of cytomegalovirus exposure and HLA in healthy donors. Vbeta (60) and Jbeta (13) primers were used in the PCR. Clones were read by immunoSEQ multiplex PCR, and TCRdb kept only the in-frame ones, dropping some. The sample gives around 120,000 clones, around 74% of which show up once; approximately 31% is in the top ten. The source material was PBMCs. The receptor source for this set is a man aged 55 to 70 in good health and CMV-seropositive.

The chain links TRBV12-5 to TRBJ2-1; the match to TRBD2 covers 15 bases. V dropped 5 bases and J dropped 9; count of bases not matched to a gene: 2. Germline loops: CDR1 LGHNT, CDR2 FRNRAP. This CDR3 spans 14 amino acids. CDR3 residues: CASGRTSGRGEQFF. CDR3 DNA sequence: TGTGCTAGTGGTCGGACTAGCGGGAGGGGTGAGCAGTTCTTC.

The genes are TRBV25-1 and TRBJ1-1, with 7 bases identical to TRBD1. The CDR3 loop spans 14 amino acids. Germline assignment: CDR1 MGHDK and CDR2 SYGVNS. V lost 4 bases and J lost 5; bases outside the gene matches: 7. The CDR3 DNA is TGTGCCAGCAGTGCAACAGGGGTAATGACTGAAGCTTTCTTT. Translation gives CASSATGVMTEAFF.

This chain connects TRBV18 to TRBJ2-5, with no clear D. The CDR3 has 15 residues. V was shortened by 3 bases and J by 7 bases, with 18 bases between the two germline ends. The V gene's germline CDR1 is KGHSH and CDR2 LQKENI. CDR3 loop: CASSPPRASVGTQYF. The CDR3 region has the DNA TGTGCCAGCTCACCCCCTCGCGCAAGCGTGGGGACCCAGTACTTC. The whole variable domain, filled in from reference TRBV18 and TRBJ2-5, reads NAGVMQNPRHLVRRRGQEARLRCSPMKGHSHVYWYRQLPEEGLKFMVYLQKENIIDESGMPKERFSAEFPKEGPSILRIQQVVRGDSAAYFCASSPPRASVGTQYFGPGTRLLVL.

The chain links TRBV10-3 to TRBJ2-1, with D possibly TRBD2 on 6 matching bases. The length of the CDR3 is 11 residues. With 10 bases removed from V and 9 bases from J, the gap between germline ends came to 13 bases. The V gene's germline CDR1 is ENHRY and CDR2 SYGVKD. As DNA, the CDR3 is TGTGCCACGGAGGGGCGGGGTGAGCAGTTCTTC. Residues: CATEGRGEQFF.

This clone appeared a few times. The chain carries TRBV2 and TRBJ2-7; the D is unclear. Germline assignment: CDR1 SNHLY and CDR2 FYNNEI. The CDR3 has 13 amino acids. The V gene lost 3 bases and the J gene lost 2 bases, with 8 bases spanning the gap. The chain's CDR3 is CASSETHTYEQYF. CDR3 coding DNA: TGTGCCAGCAGTGAGACACATACCTACGAGCAGTACTTC.

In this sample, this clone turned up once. The CDR3 region is CASSRPLNPGWGNQPQHF. CDR3 sequence (DNA): TGTGCCAGTAGTCGACCTCTAAACCCCGGGTGGGGCAATCAGCCCCAGCATTTT. The chain carries TRBV19 and TRBJ1-5; no definite D call. V was pared by 5 bases and J by 2 bases, with 22 bases between. The CDR3 is 18 residues long. From germline, CDR1 is LNHDA and CDR2 SQIVND (reference sequence).

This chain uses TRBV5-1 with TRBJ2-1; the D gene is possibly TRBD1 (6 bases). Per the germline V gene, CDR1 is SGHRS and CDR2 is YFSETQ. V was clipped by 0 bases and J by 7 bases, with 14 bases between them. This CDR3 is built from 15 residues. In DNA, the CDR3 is TGCGCCAGCAGCTTGGCCTCCGTAGGGGGAAATGAGCAGTTCTTC. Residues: CASSLASVGGNEQFF. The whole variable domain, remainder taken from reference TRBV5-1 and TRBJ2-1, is KAGVTQTPRYLIKTRGQQVTLSCSPISGHRSVSWYQQTPGQGLQFLFEYFSETQRNKGNFPGRFSGRQFSNSRSEMNVSTLELGDSALYLCASSLASVGGNEQFFGPGTRLTVL.

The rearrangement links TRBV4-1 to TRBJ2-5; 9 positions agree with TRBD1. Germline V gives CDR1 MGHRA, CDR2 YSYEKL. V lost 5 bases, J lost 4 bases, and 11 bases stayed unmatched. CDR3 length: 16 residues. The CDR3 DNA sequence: TGCGCCAGCAGCAATTCACGGACAGGGGACGGAGAGACCCAGTACTTC. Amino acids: CASSNSRTGDGETQYF.

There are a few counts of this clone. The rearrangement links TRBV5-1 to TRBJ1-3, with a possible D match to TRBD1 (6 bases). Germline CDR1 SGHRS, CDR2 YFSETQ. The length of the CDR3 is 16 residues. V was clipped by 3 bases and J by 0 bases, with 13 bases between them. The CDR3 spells CASSYAGTPSGNTIYF. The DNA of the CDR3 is TGCGCCAGCAGCTATGCCGGGACACCCTCTGGAAACACCATATATTTT.

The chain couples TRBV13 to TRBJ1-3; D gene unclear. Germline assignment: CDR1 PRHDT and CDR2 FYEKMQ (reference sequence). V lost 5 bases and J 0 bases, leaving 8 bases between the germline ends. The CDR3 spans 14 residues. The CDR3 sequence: CASSEGVSGNTIYF. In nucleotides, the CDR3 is TGTGCCAGCAGCGAAGGAGTCTCTGGAAACACCATATATTTT.

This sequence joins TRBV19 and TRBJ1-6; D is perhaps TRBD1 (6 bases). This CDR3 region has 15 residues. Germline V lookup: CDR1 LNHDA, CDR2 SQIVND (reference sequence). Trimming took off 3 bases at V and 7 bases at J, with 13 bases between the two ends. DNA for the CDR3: TGTGCCAGTAGTATTGGACCCACAGGGAATTCACCCCTCCACTTT. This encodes CASSIGPTGNSPLHF. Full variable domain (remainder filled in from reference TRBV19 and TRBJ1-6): DGGITQSPKYLFRKEGQNVTLSCEQNLNHDAMYWYRQDPGQGLRLIYYSQIVNDFQKGDIAEGYSVSREKKESFPLTVTSAQKNPTAFYLCASSIGPTGNSPLHFGNGTRLTVT.

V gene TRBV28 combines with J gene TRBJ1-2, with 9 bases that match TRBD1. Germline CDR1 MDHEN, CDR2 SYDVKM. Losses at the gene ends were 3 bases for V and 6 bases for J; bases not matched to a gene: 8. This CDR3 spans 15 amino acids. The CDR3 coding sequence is TGTGCCAGCAGTTTCTCCCACAGGGGGCACAATGGCTACACCTTC. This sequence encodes CASSFSHRGHNGYTF.

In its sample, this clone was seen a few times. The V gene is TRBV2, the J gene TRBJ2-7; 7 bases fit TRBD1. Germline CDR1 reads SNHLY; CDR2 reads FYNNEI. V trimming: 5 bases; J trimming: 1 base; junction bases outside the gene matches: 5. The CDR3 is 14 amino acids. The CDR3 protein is CASSRQGSSYEQYF. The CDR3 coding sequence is TGTGCCAGCAGTCGACAGGGTAGTTCCTACGAGCAGTACTTC.

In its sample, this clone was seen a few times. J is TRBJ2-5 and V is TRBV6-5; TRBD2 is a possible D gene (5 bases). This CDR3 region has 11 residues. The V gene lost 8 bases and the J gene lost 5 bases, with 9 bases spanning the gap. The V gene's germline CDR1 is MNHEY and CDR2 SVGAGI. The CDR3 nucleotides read TGTGCCAGCCTTTGGGAGGAGACCCAGTACTTC. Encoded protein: CASLWEETQYF.

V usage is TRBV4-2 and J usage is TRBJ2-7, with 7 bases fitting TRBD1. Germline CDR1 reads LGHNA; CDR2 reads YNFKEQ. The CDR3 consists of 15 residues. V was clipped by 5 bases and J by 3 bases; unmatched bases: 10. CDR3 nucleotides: TGTGCCAGCAGCGTAGACCGGGACAGCCTCTACGAGCAGTACTTC. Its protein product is CASSVDRDSLYEQYF.

The CDR3 here is CASSIDTAGNTIYF. DNA of the CDR3: TGTGCCAGCAGCATTGACACGGCTGGAAACACCATATATTTT. This chain connects TRBV5-4 to TRBJ1-3; unclear D gene. Germline assignment: CDR1 SGHNT and CDR2 YYREEE (reference sequence). This CDR3 has 14 residues. V was clipped by 4 bases and J by 2 bases, with 10 bases between them.

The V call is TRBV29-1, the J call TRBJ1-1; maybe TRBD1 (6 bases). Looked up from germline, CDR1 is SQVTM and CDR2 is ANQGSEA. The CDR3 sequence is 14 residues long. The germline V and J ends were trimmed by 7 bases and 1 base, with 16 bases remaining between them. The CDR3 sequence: CSAVGRGANTEAFF. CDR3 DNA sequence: TGCAGCGCTGTCGGCAGGGGCGCGAACACTGAAGCTTTCTTT.

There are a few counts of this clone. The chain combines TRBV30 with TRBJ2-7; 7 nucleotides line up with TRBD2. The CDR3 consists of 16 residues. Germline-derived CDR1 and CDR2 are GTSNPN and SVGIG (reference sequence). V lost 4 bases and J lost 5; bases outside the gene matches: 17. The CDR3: CAWTLRGGGVSHEQYF. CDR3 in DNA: TGTGCCTGGACTTTAAGGGGTGGGGGGGTAAGCCACGAGCAGTACTTC. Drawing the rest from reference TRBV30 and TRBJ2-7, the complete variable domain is SQTIHQWPATLVQPVGSPLSLECTVEGTSNPNLYWYRQAAGRGLQLLFYSVGIGQISSEVPQNLSASRPQDRQFILSSKKLLLSDSGFYLCAWTLRGGGVSHEQYFGPGTRLTVT.

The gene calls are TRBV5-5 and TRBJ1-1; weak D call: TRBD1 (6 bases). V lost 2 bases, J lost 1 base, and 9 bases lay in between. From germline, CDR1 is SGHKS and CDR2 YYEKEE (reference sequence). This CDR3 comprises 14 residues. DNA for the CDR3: TGTGCCAGCAGCTTTAGGGACAAGAACACTGAAGCTTTCTTT. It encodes CASSFRDKNTEAFF.

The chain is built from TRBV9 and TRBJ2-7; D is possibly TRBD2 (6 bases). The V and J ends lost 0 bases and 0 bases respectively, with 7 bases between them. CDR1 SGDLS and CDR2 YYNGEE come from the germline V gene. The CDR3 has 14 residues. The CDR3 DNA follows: TGTGCCAGCAGCGTAGGGGGACTCTCCTACGAGCAGTACTTC. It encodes CASSVGGLSYEQYF.

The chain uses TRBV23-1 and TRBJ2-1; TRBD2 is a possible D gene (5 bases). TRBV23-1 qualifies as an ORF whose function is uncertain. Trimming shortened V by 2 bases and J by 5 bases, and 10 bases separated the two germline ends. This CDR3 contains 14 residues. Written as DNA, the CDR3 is TGCGCCAGCAGTCAAGCGGGCCCAAACAATGAGCAGTTCTTC. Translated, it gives CASSQAGPNNEQFF.

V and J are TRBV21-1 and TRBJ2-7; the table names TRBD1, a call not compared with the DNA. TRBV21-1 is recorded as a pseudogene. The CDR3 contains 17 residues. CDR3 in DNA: TGTGCCAGCAGCAAAGAAAGGGGGACAGGGGAAATGATGGAGCAGTACTTC. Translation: CASSKERGTGEMMEQYF.

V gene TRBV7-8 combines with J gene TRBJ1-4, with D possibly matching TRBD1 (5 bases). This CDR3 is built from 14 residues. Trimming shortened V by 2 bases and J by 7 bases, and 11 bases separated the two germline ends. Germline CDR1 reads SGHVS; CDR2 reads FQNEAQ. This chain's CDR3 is CASSLRGHPEKLFF. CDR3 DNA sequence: TGTGCCAGCAGCTTAAGAGGACATCCTGAAAAACTGTTTTTT.

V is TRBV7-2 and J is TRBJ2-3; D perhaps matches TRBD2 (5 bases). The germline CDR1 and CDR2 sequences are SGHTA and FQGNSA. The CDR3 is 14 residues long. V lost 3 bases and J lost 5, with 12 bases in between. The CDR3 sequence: CASSFGTGLDTQYF. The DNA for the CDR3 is TGTGCCAGCAGCTTCGGAACGGGGTTAGATACGCAGTATTTT.

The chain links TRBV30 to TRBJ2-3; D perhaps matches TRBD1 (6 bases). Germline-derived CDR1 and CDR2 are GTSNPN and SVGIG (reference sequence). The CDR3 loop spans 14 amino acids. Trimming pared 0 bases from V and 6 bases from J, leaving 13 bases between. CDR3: CAWSVGAGEDTQYF. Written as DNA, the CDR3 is TGTGCCTGGAGTGTCGGGGCAGGGGAGGATACGCAGTATTTT.

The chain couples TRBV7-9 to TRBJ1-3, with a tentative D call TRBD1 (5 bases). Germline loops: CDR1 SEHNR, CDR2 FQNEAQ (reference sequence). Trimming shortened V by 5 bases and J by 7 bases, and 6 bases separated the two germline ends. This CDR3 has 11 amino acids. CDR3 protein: CASSGANTIYF. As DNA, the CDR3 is TGTGCCAGCAGCGGGGCGAACACCATATATTTT.

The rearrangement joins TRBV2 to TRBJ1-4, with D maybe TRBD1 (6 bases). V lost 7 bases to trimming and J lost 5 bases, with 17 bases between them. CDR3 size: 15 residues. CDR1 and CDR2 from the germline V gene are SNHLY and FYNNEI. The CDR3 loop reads CASTRTVSYNEKLFF. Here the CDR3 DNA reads TGTGCCAGCACTCGGACAGTCAGTTACAATGAAAAACTGTTTTTT.